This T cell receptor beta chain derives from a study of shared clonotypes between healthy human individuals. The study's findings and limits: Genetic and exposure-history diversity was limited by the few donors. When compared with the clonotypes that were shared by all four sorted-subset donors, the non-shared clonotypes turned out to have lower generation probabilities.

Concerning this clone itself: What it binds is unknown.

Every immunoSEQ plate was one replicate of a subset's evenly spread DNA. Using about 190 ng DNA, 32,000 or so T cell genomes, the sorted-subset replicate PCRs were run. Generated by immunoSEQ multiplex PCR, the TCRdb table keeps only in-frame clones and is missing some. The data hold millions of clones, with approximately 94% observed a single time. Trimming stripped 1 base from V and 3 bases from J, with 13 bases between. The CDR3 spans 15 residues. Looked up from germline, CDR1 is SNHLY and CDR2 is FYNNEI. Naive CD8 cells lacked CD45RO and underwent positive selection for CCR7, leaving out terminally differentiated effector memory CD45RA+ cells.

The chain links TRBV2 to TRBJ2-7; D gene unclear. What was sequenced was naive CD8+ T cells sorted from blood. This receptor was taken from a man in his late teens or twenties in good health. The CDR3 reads CASSEEGQIYYEQYF. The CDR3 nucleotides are TGTGCCAGCAGTGAAGAGGGCCAAATATACTACGAGCAGTACTTC.